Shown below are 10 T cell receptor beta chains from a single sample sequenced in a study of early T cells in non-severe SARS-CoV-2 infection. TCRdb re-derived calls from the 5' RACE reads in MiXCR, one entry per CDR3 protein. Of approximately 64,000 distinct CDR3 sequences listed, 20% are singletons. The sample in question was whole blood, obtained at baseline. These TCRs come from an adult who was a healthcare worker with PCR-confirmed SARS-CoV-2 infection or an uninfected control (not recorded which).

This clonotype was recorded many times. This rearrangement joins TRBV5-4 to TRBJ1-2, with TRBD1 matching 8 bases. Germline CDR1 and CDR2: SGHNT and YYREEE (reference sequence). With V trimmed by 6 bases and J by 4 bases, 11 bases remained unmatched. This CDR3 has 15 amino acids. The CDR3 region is CASTPGQGRSYGYTF. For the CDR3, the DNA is TGTGCCAGCACCCCAGGACAGGGACGTAGCTATGGCTACACCTTC.

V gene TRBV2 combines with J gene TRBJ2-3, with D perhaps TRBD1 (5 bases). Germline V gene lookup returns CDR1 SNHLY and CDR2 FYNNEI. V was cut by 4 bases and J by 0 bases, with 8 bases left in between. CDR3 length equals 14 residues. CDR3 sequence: CASSVDSSTDTQYF. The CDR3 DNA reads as TGTGCCAGCAGTGTCGACAGCAGCACAGATACGCAGTATTTT.

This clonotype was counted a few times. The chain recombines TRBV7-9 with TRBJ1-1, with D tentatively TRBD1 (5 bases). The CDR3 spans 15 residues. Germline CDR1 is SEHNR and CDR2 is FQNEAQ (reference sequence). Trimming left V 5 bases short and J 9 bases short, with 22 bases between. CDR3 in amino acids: CASSVYSTGPEKAFF. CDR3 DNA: TGTGCCAGCAGCGTCTACTCCACAGGTCCTGAAAAAGCTTTCTTT.

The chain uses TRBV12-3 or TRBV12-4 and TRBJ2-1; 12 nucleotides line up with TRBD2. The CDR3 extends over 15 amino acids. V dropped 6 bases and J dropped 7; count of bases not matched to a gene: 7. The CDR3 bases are TGTGCCAGCAGGGTACTAGCGGGGGGCGGTAATGAGCAGTTCTTC. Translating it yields CASRVLAGGGNEQFF.

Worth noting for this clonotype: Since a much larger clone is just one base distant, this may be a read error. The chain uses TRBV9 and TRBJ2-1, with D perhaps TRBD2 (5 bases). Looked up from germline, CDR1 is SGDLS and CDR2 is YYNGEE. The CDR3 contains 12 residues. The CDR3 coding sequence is TGTGCCAGCAGCACAGCTCCTTGGGAGCAGATCTTC. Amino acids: CASSTAPWEQIF. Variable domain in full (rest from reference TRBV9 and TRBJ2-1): DSGVTQTPKHLITATGQRVTLRCSPRSGDLSVYWYQQSLDQGLQFLIQYYNGEERAKGNILERFSAQQFPDLHSELNLSSLELGDSALYFCASSTAPWEQIFGPGTRLTVL.

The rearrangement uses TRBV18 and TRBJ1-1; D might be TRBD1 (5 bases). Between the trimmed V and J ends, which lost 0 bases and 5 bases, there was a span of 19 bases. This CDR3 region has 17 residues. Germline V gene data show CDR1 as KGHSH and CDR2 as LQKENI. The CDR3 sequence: CASSPPGTVVRRTEAFF. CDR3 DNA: TGTGCCAGCTCACCACCGGGGACGGTCGTCCGGAGAACTGAAGCTTTCTTT.

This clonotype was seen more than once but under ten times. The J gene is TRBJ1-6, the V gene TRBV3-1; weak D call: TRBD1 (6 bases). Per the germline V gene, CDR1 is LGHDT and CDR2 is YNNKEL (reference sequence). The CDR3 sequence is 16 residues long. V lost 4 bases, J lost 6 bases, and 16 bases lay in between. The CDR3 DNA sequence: TGTGCCAGCAGCCCTTACAGGGATCGGCTTAATTCACCCCTCCACTTT. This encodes CASSPYRDRLNSPLHF.

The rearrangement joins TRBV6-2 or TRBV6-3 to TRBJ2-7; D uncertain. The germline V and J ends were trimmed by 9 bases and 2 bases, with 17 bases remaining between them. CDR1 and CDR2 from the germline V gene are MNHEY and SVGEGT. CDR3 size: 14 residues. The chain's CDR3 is CASTEVDGPYEQYF. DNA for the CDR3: TGTGCCAGTACAGAAGTTGACGGTCCCTACGAGCAGTACTTC.

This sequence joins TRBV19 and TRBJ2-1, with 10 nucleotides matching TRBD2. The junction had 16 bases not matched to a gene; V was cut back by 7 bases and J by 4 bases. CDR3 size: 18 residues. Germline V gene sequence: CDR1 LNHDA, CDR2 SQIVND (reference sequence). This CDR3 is CASKEIAGGRDVYNEQFF. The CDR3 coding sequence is TGTGCCAGTAAGGAGATAGCGGGGGGCCGAGATGTATACAATGAGCAGTTCTTC.

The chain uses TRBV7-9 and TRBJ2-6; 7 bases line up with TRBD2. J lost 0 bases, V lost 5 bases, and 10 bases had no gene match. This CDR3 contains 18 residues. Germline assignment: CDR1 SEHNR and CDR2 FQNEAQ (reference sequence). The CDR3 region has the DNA TGTGCCAGCAGCCCGCAGGGAGGGCCCTTCTCTGGGGCCAACGTCCTGACTTTC. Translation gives CASSPQGGPFSGANVLTF.